Listed here are 6 T cell receptor beta chains from one sample, sequenced in a study of PD-1 blockade in classical Hodgkin lymphoma. Stated time point: cycle 4 day 1 (C4D1), after six to seven weeks of nivolumab. Each patient's relapse followed autologous stem cell transplantation, and brentuximab vedotin exposure varied. The protocol was immunoSEQ multiplex PCR, while the TCRdb copy is restricted to in-frame clones and leaves out a portion. In the table there are 100,000 or so clones, 93% of which are singletons. The sample was peripheral blood mononuclear cells (PBMCs), taken before the fourth cycle of nivolumab. These TCRs come from a human donor with classical Hodgkin lymphoma.

V usage is TRBV27 and J usage is TRBJ2-7; D possibly corresponds to TRBD1 (5 bases). Per the germline V gene, CDR1 is MNHEY and CDR2 is SMNVEV (reference sequence). V dropped 4 bases and J dropped 2 bases, with 12 bases sitting between them. The CDR3 runs to 14 residues. DNA of the CDR3: TGTGCCAGCAGTTATGGGGCACCAACCTACGAGCAGTACTTC. It codes for CASSYGAPTYEQYF.

This rearrangement joins TRBV11-1 to TRBJ2-7; no reliable D call. V lost 3 bases to trimming and J lost 6 bases, with 9 bases between them. This CDR3 has 12 amino acids. Germline CDR1 SGHAT, CDR2 FQDESV (reference sequence). The CDR3 region is CASSFPGPEQYF. CDR3 nucleotide sequence: TGTGCCAGCAGCTTCCCCGGCCCCGAGCAGTACTTC.

The chain is built from TRBV12-5 and TRBJ2-2; 7 bases agree with TRBD1. J was trimmed by 4 bases and V by 5 bases; bases with no gene match: 7. The CDR3 is 15 amino acids. CDR1 LGHNT and CDR2 FRNRAP come from the germline V gene. Here the CDR3 DNA reads TGTGCTAGTGGTGGAAGGACAGGTGGCACCGGGGAGCTGTTTTTT. Protein product: CASGGRTGGTGELFF.

The gene calls are TRBV30 and TRBJ1-3; D is ambiguous. Trimming left V 2 bases short and J 3 bases short, with 17 bases between. Germline assignment: CDR1 GTSNPN and CDR2 SVGIG (reference sequence). The CDR3 is made up of 16 amino acids. CDR3 sequence reads: CAWSPGPLPFGNTIYF. For the CDR3, the DNA is TGTGCCTGGAGTCCGGGCCCCTTGCCATTTGGAAACACCATATATTTT.

This chain connects TRBV14 to TRBJ1-4; D remains unclear. Per the germline V gene, CDR1 is SGHDN and CDR2 is FVKESK. Trimming pared 1 base from V and 2 bases from J, leaving 14 bases between. The CDR3 totals 17 residues. CDR3 in amino acids: CASSQVGLGWTNEKLFF. The DNA of the CDR3 is TGTGCCAGCAGCCAAGTCGGCTTAGGGTGGACTAATGAAAAACTGTTTTTT.

The chain uses TRBV28 and TRBJ2-7; D possibly corresponds to TRBD2 (5 bases). V lost 1 base to trimming and J lost 2 bases, with 9 bases between them. CDR1 and CDR2 (germline): MDHEN, SYDVKM. This CDR3 contains 14 residues. The CDR3 nucleotides are TGTGCCAGCAGTTTATATGAGGGTCCCTACGAGCAGTACTTC. Protein sequence: CASSLYEGPYEQYF.